This T cell receptor (beta chain) came from a study of blood T cell repertoires in COVID-19. V shed 1 base and J shed 4 bases, with 8 bases lying between them. The CDR3 spans 14 residues. Germline V CDR1 and CDR2: LGHNA, YSLEER. In the original workflow: Reference gene primer amplification gave nucleated cell count estimates. Clones were sequenced by immunoSEQ multiplex PCR, and TCRdb holds only the in-frame ones, with some missing. V and J calls and clone size are those listed in that table; D and trimming were worked out from the DNA. The repertoire consists of some 300,000 clones, with 75% to 90% occurring once and the leading ten covering roughly 14%.

The chain carries TRBV4-3 and TRBJ1-3, with no clear D. The receptor's source is a woman between 65 and 79 years old with COVID-19, enrolled during active disease. Material for sequencing was peripheral blood. In nucleotides, the CDR3 is TGCGCCAGCAGCCAAGGACTTTTAGGAAACACCATATATTTT. It specifies CASSQGLLGNTIYF.